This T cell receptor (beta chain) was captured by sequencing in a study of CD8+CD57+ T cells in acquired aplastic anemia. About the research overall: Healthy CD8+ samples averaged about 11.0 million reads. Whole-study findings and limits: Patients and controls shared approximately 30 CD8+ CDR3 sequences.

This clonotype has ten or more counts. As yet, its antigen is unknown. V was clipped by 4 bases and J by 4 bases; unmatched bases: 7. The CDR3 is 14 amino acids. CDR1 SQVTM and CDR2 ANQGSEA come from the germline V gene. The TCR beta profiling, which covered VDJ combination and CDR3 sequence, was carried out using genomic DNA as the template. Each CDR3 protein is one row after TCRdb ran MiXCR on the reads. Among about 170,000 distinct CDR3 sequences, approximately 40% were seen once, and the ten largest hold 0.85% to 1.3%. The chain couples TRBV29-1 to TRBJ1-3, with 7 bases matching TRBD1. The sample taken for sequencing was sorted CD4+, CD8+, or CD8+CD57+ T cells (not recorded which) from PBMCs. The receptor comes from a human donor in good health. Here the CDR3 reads CSVGTGRTGNTIYF. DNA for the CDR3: TGCAGCGTTGGGACAGGACGGACGGGAAACACCATATATTTT.